The rows below give T cell receptor beta chains drawn from one sample of a study of blood T cell repertoires in COVID-19. TCRdb keeps only in-frame clones here, not all; method: immunoSEQ multiplex PCR. The sample shows roughly 54,000 clones, roughly nine tenths of them seen only once. The sample taken for sequencing was peripheral blood. These receptors were taken from a man aged 50-59 years with acute or convalescent COVID-19. The CDR3 runs from the conserved cysteine through the conserved F or W. A D gene is named only where the DNA matches it firmly. Clone size appears in some rows only: once, few, many, or a class for an expanded clone.

>14|TRBJ1-5|once|TRBV30|NA
TGTGCCTGGAGTGTGGGGGGGGGCAATCAGCCCCAGCATTTT
CAWSVGGGNQPQHF
>12|TRBJ1-2|NA|TRBV5-1|NA
TGCGCCAGCAGCTTGGCCAGGGATGGCTACACCTTC
CASSLARDGYTF
>15|TRBJ2-5|NA|TRBV5-4|NA
TGTGCCAGCAGCGATCTGTATTCGGGACAAGAGACCCAGTACTTC
CASSDLYSGQETQYF
>14|TRBJ2-2|NA|TRBV11-3|NA
TGTGCCAGCAGCTGGGGCGGGGACACCGGGGAGCTGTTTTTT
CASSWGGDTGELFF
>12|TRBJ2-1|NA|TRBV19|NA
TGTGCCAGTAGTTCACCCGGCGGTGAGCAGTTCTTC
CASSSPGGEQFF
>14|TRBJ2-1|NA|TRBV6-1|TRBD2
TGTGCCAGCAGTGAACTAGCGGGAGGCAATGAGCAGTTCTTC
CASSELAGGNEQFF
>17|TRBJ2-2|NA|TRBV7-2|TRBD2
TGTGCCAGCACCTTCTCTCTGGGACTAGCAAACACCGGGGAGCTGTTTTTT
CASTFSLGLANTGELFF
>14|TRBJ1-2|NA|TRBV2|NA
TGTGCCAGCAGTGAATTAGGGGGAACCTATGGCTACACCTTC
CASSELGGTYGYTF
>15|TRBJ2-1|NA|TRBV19|TRBD2
TGTGCCAGTAGTGCACTAGCGGGAGGGGGCAATGAGCAGTTCTTC
CASSALAGGGNEQFF
>17|TRBJ2-1|NA|TRBV3-1/TRBV3-2|TRBD2
TGTGCCAGCAGCCAAGAAGGGGGGACTAGCGGGAGGGGTGAGCAGTTCTTC
CASSQEGGTSGRGEQFF
>15|TRBJ1-1|NA|TRBV11-2|NA
TGTGCCAGCAGCCTGCAGCGGGGTACGGACACTGAAGCTTTCTTT
CASSLQRGTDTEAFF
>14|TRBJ2-7|NA|TRBV11-3|TRBD2
TGTGCCAGCAGCCCAACTAGCGGGAGTTACGAGCAGTACTTC
CASSPTSGSYEQYF
>15|TRBJ2-1|NA|TRBV5-1|TRBD2
TGCGCCAGCAGCTCCGGGACTACAAAATACAATGAGCAGTTCTTC
CASSSGTTKYNEQFF
>14|TRBJ1-3|NA|TRBV19|NA
TGTGCCAGTAGTACTCCACCCGAGAGAAACACCATATATTTT
CASSTPPERNTIYF
>15|TRBJ2-2|once|TRBV11-3|NA
TGTGCCAGCAGCCGAGGGACACCGAACACCGGGGAGCTGTTTTTT
CASSRGTPNTGELFF